The 13 T cell receptor beta chains listed next were all sequenced from one sample in a study of OX40 agonist ivuxolimab in advanced cancers. Measured with immunoSEQ multiplex PCR; TCRdb has only the in-frame clones, and not every one. The sample lists tens of thousands of clones, more than 70% seen once, with 0.8% to 1% in the top ten. The sample here was CD4+ or CD8+ T cells sorted from blood, taken in a trial of the OX40 agonist ivuxolimab. The receptors here all came from an adult with an advanced solid tumor such as melanoma, head and neck, liver or kidney cancer.

The chain links TRBV12-5 to TRBJ2-5; D is possibly TRBD1 (5 bases). In germline, CDR1 is LGHNT, CDR2 FRNRAP. Trimming left V 0 bases short and J 4 bases short, with 9 bases between. The length of the CDR3 is 14 residues. The CDR3 DNA reads TGTGCTAGTGGTTTGGTCCAGGGAAGAGAGACCCAGTACTTC. It yields the protein CASGLVQGRETQYF.

In this sample, this clone turned up a few times. At one end, the junction sequence differs from germline, possibly due to a read error. The chain joins TRBV15 to TRBJ2-5, with TRBD1 matching 8 bases. The CDR3 covers 13 residues. Germline CDR1 LNHNV, CDR2 YYDKDF (reference sequence). The CDR3 DNA sequence: TGTGCCACAAGCAGGGGGCGCGGGGAGACCCAGTACTTC. Translated: CATSRGRGETQYF. The whole variable domain, filled in from reference TRBV15 and TRBJ2-5, reads DAMVIQNPRYQVTQFGKPVTLSCSQTLNHNVMYWYQQKSSQAPKLLFHYYDKDFNNEADTPDNFQSRRPNTSFCFLDIRSPGLGDTAMYLCATSRGRGETQYFGPGTRLLVL.

The V gene is TRBV18, the J gene TRBJ1-2, with unresolved D. Between the trimmed V and J ends, which lost 2 bases and 4 bases, there was a span of 5 bases. CDR1 is KGHSH, CDR2 LQKENI, per germline. The CDR3 extends over 12 amino acids. The CDR3 nucleotides are TGTGCCAGCTCACCAGCCACCTATGGCTACACCTTC. It translates to CASSPATYGYTF.

This clone has a single count. The V gene is TRBV19, the J gene TRBJ2-1; 7 nucleotides line up with TRBD1. The CDR3 has 15 residues. With V trimmed by 3 bases and J by 5 bases, 7 bases remained unmatched. The V gene's germline CDR1 is LNHDA and CDR2 SQIVND (reference sequence). The CDR3 here is CASSINRGPHNEQFF. The CDR3, as DNA: TGTGCCAGTAGTATCAACAGGGGCCCTCACAATGAGCAGTTCTTC.

This clone was seen just once. V gene TRBV7-9 combines with J gene TRBJ2-3; no firm D call. Trimming removed 0 bases at V and 2 bases at J, with 9 bases between. Germline V gene data show CDR1 as SEHNR and CDR2 as FQNEAQ (reference sequence). This CDR3 comprises 15 residues. CDR3 protein: CASSLAQTFTDTQYF. The CDR3 DNA is TGTGCCAGCAGCTTAGCCCAGACATTCACAGATACGCAGTATTTT. The full variable domain, completed using reference TRBV7-9 and TRBJ2-3, is DTGVSQNPRHKITKRGQNVTFRCDPISEHNRLYWYRQTLGQGPEFLTYFQNEAQLEKSRLLSDRFSAERPKGSFSTLEIQRTEQGDSAMYLCASSLAQTFTDTQYFGPGTRLTVL.

This chain joins TRBV6-1 and TRBJ1-2, with D possibly matching TRBD1 (6 bases). In germline, CDR1 is MNHNS, CDR2 SASEGT. Trimming cost V 8 bases and J 4 bases, with 14 bases left between them. This CDR3 comprises 13 residues. The CDR3 DNA sequence: TGTGCCAGCCGGTTGGGGGGCAGCTATGGCTACACCTTC. It specifies CASRLGGSYGYTF.

This clone showed up just a few times. V usage is TRBV18 and J usage is TRBJ1-1, with 7 positions matching TRBD1. Looked up from germline, CDR1 is KGHSH and CDR2 is LQKENI. The V segment lost 4 bases and the J segment 3 bases; nucleotides outside the gene matches: 5. CDR3 size: 14 residues. This chain's CDR3 is CASSQGAEYTEAFF. CDR3 DNA: TGTGCCAGCTCACAGGGGGCGGAGTACACTGAAGCTTTCTTT.

The chain recombines TRBV6-1 with TRBJ1-5; TRBD1 is a possible D gene (6 bases). Germline values: CDR1 MNHNS, CDR2 SASEGT. CDR3 length equals 14 residues. V lost 8 bases and J 1 base, leaving 12 bases between the germline ends. In nucleotides, the CDR3 is TGTGCCAGCGTACAGGGTTTAAGCAATCAGCCCCAGCATTTT. This translates into CASVQGLSNQPQHF.

This clone came up a few times. The CDR3 region has the DNA TGTGCCACCAGCATATGGATGAACACTGAAGCTTTCTTT. Protein sequence: CATSIWMNTEAFF. This chain joins TRBV15 and TRBJ1-1, with D uncertain. Trimming stripped 4 bases from V and 0 bases from J, with 6 bases between. CDR1 LNHNV and CDR2 YYDKDF come from the germline V gene (reference sequence). The CDR3 consists of 13 residues.

This clone was seen just once. V gene TRBV18 combines with J gene TRBJ2-3; D is ambiguous. This CDR3 contains 14 residues. Germline lookup yields CDR1 KGHSH and CDR2 LQKENI. V lost 6 bases and J 2 bases, leaving 12 bases between the germline ends. The CDR3 sequence: CASSDPLLTDTQYF. In DNA, the CDR3 is TGTGCCAGCTCCGACCCCCTCCTCACAGATACGCAGTATTTT.

The V and J genes are TRBV9 and TRBJ1-1; D unclear. With 0 bases removed from V and 0 bases from J, the gap between germline ends came to 15 bases. Germline V gives CDR1 SGDLS, CDR2 YYNGEE. The CDR3 contains 17 residues. The CDR3 DNA sequence: TGTGCCAGCAGCGTAGCCCCGGAATGGTCCATGAACACTGAAGCTTTCTTT. Translating gives CASSVAPEWSMNTEAFF.

The chain combines TRBV18 with TRBJ1-2; unclear D gene. Germline V gene sequence: CDR1 KGHSH, CDR2 LQKENI. The CDR3 extends over 14 amino acids. Deletions cut 1 base from V and 6 bases from J, with 12 bases between. CDR3 coding DNA: TGTGCCAGCTCACCACTGGAAAGGGTCAATGGCTACACCTTC. Its translation: CASSPLERVNGYTF.

The J gene is TRBJ1-1, the V gene TRBV18; D is perhaps TRBD1 (6 bases). Deletions cut 6 bases from V and 4 bases from J, with 21 bases between. The CDR3 sequence is 16 residues long. The germline CDR1 and CDR2 sequences are KGHSH and LQKENI. For the CDR3, the DNA is TGTGCCAGCTCGTCAGACAGGCCTAACACGGGCACTGAAGCTTTCTTT. Encoded protein: CASSSDRPNTGTEAFF.